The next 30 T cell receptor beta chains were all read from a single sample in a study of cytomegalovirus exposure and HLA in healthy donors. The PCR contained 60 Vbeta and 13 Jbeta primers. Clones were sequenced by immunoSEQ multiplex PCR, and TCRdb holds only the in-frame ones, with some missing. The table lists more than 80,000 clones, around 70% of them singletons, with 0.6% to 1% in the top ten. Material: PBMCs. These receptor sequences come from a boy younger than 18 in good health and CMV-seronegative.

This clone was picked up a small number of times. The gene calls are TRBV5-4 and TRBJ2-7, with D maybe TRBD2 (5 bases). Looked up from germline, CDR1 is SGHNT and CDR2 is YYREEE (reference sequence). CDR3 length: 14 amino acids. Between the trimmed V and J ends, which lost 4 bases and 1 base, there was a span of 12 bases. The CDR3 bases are TGTGCCAGCAGCCCACTTCCGGGGTCCTACGAGCAGTACTTC. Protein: CASSPLPGSYEQYF.

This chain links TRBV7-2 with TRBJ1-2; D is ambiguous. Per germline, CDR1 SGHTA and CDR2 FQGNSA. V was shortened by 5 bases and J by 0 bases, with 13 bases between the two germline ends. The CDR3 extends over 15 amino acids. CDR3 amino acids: CASSHSQLTNYGYTF. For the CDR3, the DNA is TGTGCCAGCAGCCACTCACAGTTGACTAACTATGGCTACACCTTC.

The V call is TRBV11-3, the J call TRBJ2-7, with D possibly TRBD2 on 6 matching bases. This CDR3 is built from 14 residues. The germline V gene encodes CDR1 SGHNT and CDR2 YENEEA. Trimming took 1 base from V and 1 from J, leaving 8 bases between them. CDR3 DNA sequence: TGTGCCAGCAGCTTAGGGAGGGCTTCCTACGAGCAGTACTTC. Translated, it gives CASSLGRASYEQYF.

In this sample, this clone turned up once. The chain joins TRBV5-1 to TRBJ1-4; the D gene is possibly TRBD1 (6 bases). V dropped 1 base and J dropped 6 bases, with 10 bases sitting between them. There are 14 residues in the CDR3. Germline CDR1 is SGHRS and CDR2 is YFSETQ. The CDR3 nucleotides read TGCGCCAGCAGCTTGAACAGGGACGATGAAAAACTGTTTTTT. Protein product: CASSLNRDDEKLFF.

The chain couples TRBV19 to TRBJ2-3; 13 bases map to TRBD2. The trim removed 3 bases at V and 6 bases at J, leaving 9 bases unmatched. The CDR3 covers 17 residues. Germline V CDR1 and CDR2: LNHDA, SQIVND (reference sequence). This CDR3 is CASSIRTSGSPRDTQYF. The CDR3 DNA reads TGTGCCAGTAGTATTCGGACTAGCGGGAGTCCTCGGGATACGCAGTATTTT.

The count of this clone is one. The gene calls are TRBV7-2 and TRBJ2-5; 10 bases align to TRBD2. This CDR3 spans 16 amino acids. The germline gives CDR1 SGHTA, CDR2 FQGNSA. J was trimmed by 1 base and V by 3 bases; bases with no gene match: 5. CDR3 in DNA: TGTGCCAGCAGCTTGCGGACTAGCGGATCCCAAGAGACCCAGTACTTC. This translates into CASSLRTSGSQETQYF. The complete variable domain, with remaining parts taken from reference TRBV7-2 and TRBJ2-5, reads GAGVSQSPSNKVTEKGKDVELRCDPISGHTALYWYRQSLGQGLEFLIYFQGNSAPDKSGLPSDRFSAERTGGSVSTLTIQRTQQEDSAVYLCASSLRTSGSQETQYFGPGTRLLVL.

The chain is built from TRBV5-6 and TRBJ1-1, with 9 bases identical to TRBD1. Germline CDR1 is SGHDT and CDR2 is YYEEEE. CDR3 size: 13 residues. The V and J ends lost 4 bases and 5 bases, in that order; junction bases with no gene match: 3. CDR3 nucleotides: TGTGCCAGCAGCCGGGACAGGGCGACTGAAGCTTTCTTT. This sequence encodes CASSRDRATEAFF.

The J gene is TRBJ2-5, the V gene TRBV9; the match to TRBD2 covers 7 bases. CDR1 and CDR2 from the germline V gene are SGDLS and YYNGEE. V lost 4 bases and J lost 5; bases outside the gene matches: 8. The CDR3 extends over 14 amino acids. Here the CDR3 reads CASSSRLARETQYF. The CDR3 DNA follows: TGTGCCAGCAGCTCAAGACTAGCTAGGGAGACCCAGTACTTC.

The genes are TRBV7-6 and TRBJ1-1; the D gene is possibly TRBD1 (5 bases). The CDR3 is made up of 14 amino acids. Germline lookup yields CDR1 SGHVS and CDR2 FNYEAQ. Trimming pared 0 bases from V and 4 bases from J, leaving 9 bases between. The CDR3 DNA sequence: TGTGCCAGCAGCTTAGCGGGGGGGACCACTGAAGCTTTCTTT. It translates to CASSLAGGTTEAFF.

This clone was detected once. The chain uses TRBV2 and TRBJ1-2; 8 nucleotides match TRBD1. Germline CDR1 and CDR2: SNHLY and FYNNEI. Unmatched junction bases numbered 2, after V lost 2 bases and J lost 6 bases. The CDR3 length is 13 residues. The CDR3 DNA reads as TGTGCCAGCAGTGAACAGGGGGCGGATGGCTACACCTTC. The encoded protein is CASSEQGADGYTF.

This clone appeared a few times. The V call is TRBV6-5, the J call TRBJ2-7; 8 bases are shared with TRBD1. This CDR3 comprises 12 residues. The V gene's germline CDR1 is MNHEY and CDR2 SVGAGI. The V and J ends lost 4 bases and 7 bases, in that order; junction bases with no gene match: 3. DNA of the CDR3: TGTGCCAGCAGTTGGACAGGGCGGGAGCAGTACTTC. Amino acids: CASSWTGREQYF.

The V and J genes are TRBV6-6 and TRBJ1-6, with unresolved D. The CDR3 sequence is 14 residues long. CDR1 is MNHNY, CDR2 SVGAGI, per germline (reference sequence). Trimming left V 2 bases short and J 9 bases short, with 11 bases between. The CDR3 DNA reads TGTGCCAGCAGTTACGTACTAGGAGGTTCACCCCTCCACTTT. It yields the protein CASSYVLGGSPLHF.

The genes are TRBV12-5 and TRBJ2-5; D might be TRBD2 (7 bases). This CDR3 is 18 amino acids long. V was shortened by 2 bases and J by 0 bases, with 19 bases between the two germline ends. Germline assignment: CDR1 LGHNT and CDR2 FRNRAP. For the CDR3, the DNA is TGTGCTAGTGGTTTGACCCCCCAGGGGCGGGAGAACCAAGAGACCCAGTACTTC. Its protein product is CASGLTPQGRENQETQYF. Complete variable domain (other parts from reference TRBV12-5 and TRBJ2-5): DARVTQTPRHKVTEMGQEVTMRCQPILGHNTVFWYRQTMMQGLELLAYFRNRAPLDDSGMPKDRFSAEMPDATLATLKIQPSEPRDSAVYFCASGLTPQGRENQETQYFGPGTRLLVL.

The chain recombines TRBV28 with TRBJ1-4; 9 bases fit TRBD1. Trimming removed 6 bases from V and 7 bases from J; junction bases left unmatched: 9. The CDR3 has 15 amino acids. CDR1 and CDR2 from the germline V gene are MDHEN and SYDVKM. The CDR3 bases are TGTGCCAGCAGCTTTCTTGACAGGGGGGGTGAAAAACTGTTTTTT. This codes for CASSFLDRGGEKLFF. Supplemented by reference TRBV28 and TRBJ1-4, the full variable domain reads DVKVTQSSRYLVKRTGEKVFLECVQDMDHENMFWYRQDPGLGLRLIYFSYDVKMKEKGDIPEGYSVSREKKERFSLILESASTNQTSMYLCASSFLDRGGEKLFFGSGTQLSVL.

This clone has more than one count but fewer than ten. CDR3 sequence (DNA): TGCGCCAGCAGCTTGGCCAGTTCAACCCTTACGCAGTATTTT. Translation gives CASSLASSTLTQYF. The rearrangement uses TRBV5-1 and TRBJ2-3; no clear D. Trimming removed 0 bases at V and 8 bases at J, with 13 bases between. The germline CDR1 and CDR2 sequences are SGHRS and YFSETQ. The CDR3 runs 14 residues.

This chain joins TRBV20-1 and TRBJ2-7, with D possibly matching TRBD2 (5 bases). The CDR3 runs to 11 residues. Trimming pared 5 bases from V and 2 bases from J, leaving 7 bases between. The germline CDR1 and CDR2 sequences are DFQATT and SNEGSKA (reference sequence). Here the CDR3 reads CSAGETYEQYF. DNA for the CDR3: TGCAGTGCTGGGGAGACCTACGAGCAGTACTTC.

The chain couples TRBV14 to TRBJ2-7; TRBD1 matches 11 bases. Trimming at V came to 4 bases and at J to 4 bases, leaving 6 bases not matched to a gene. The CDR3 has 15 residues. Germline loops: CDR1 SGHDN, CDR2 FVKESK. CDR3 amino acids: CASSRPGTGGYEQYF. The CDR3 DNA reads TGTGCCAGCAGCCGACCCGGGACAGGGGGATACGAGCAGTACTTC. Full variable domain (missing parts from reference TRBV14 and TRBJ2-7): EAGVTQFPSHSVIEKGQTVTLRCDPISGHDNLYWYRRVMGKEIKFLLHFVKESKQDESGMPNNRFLAERTGGTYSTLKVQPAELEDSGVYFCASSRPGTGGYEQYFGPGTRLTVT.

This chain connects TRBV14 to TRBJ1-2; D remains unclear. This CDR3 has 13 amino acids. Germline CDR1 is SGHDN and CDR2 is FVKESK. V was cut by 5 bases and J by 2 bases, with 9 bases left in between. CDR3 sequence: CASSYSQNYGYTF. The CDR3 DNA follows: TGTGCCAGCAGCTACAGCCAGAACTATGGCTACACCTTC.

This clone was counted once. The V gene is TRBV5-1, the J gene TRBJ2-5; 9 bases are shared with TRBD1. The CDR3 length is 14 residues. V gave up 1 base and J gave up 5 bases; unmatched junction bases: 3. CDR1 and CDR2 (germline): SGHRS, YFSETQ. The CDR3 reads CASSLWGTGETQYF. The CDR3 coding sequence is TGCGCCAGCAGCTTGTGGGGGACAGGGGAGACCCAGTACTTC.

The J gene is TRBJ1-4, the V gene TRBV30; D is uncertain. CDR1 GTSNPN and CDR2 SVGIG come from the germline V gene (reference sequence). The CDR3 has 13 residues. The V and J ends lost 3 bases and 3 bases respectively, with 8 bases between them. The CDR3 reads CAWSPGANEKLFF. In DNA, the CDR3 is TGTGCCTGGAGCCCCGGGGCTAATGAAAAACTGTTTTTT.

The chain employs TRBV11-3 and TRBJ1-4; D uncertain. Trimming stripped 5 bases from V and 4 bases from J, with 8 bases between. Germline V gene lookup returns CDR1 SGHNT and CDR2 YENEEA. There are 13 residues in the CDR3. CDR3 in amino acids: CASSQARNEKLFF. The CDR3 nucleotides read TGTGCCAGCAGCCAGGCCCGTAATGAAAAACTGTTTTTT.

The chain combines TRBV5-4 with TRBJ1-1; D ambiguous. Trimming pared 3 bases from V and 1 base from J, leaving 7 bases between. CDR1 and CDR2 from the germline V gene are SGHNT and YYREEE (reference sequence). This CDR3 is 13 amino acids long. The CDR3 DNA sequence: TGTGCCAGCAGCTCCACTGAGAACACTGAAGCTTTCTTT. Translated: CASSSTENTEAFF.

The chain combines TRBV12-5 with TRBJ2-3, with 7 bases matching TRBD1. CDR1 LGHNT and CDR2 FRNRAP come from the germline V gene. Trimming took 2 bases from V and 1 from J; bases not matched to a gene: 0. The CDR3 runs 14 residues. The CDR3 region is CASGLTGGTDTQYF. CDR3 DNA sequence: TGTGCTAGTGGTTTGACAGGGGGCACAGATACGCAGTATTTT.

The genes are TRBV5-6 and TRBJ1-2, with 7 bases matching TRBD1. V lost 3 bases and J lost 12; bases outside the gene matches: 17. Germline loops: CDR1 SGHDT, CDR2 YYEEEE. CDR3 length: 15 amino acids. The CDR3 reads CASSWTGQIRPDDTF. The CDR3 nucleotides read TGTGCCAGCAGCTGGACGGGACAGATAAGACCTGATGACACCTTC.

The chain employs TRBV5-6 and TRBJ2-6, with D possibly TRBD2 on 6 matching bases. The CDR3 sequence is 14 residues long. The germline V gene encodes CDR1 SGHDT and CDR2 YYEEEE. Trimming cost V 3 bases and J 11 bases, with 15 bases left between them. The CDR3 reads CASSWTGVDDVLTF. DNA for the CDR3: TGTGCCAGCAGCTGGACGGGGGTAGATGACGTCCTGACTTTC. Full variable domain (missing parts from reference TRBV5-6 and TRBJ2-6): DAGVTQSPTHLIKTRGQQVTLRCSPKSGHDTVSWYQQALGQGPQFIFQYYEEEERQRGNFPDRFSGHQFPNYSSELNVNALLLGDSALYLCASSWTGVDDVLTFGAGSRLTVL.

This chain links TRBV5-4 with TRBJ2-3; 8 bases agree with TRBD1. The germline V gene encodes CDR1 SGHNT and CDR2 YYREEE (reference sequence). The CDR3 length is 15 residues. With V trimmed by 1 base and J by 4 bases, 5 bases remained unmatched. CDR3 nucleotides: TGTGCCAGCAGCTTGCCGGACAGGGTTGCAGATACGCAGTATTTT. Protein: CASSLPDRVADTQYF.

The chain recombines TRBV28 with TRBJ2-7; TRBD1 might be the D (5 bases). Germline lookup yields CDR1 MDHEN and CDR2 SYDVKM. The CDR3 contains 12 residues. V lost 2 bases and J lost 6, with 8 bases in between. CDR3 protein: CASSLPGLEQYF. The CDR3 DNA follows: TGTGCCAGCAGTTTACCAGGGCTCGAGCAGTACTTC.

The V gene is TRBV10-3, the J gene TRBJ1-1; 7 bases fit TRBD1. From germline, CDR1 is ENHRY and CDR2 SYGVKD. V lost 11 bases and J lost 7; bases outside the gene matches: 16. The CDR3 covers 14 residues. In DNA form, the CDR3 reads TGTGCCGCCAAGGGAACAGGGGAAGCCGGTGAAGCTTTCTTT. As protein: CAAKGTGEAGEAFF.

The CDR3 nucleotides are TGTGCCAGCAGTTTATGGACTAGCGGCTTTGGTCGCAATGAGCAGTTCTTC. Its translation is CASSLWTSGFGRNEQFF. This chain connects TRBV27 to TRBJ2-1; 10 bases line up with TRBD2. Germline V gives CDR1 MNHEY, CDR2 SMNVEV (reference sequence). The V and J ends lost 1 base and 6 bases, in that order; junction bases with no gene match: 9. CDR3 length: 17 residues.

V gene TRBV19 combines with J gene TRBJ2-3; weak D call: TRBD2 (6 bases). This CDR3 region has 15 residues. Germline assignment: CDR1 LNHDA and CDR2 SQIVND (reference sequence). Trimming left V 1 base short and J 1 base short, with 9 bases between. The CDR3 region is CASSIASGGTDTQYF. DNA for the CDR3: TGTGCCAGTAGTATAGCTTCGGGGGGCACAGATACGCAGTATTTT.